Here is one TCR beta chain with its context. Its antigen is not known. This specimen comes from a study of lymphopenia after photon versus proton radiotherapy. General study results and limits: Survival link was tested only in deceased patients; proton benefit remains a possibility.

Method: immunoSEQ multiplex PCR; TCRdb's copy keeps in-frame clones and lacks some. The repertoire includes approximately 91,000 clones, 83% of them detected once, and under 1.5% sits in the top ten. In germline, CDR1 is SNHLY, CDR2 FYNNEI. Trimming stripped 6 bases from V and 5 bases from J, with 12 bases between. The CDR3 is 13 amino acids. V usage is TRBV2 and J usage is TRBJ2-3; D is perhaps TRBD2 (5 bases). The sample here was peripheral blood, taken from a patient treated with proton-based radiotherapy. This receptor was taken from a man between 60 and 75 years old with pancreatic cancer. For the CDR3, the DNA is TGTGCCAGCAGCCTAACTAGGCTAGATACGCAGTATTTT. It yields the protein CASSLTRLDTQYF.